Each of the 15 T cell receptor beta chains below was sequenced from the same sample in a study of human T cells and chemical hapten exposure. Time point denoted: patch test 1, 2 weeks after DPC sensitization. Treatment described: therapeutic diphenylcyclopropenone sensitization with weekly scalp DPC. TCRdb reprocessed the RACE reads via MiXCR and lists one record per CDR3 protein. Of about 380,000 distinct CDR3 sequences listed, about 4.4% are singletons. Here the sequenced sample was whole blood, taken in connection with sensitization to the hapten diphenylcyclopropenone (DPC). These TCRs come from a woman aged 45-65 years with alopecia areata. Some clones in this sample may be carry-over from other donors' samples.

This clonotype has ten or more counts. The chain combines TRBV20-1 with TRBJ1-1; D is undetermined. V was cut by 3 bases and J by 4 bases, with 12 bases left in between. The germline V gene encodes CDR1 DFQATT and CDR2 SNEGSKA (reference sequence). This CDR3 comprises 13 residues. CDR3 loop: CSASHIAGTEAFF. CDR3 DNA: TGCAGTGCTAGTCACATCGCGGGCACTGAAGCTTTCTTT.

In this sample, this clonotype turned up a few times. The chain combines TRBV10-3 with TRBJ2-1; D not certain. Trimming shortened V by 0 bases and J by 5 bases, and 8 bases separated the two germline ends. The CDR3 is made up of 14 amino acids. CDR1 and CDR2 from the germline V gene are ENHRY and SYGVKD. The chain's CDR3 is CAISESARNNEQFF. CDR3 in DNA: TGTGCCATCAGTGAGTCTGCCCGTAACAATGAGCAGTTCTTC.

Worth noting for this clonotype: This may come from a read error, since a much larger clone is one base off. This chain links TRBV10-3 with TRBJ1-1; no clear D. Germline CDR1 reads ENHRY; CDR2 reads SYGVKD. CDR3 length: 16 residues. CDR3: CAFSNTSLPSDTEAFF. In nucleotides, the CDR3 is TGTGCCTTCAGTAACACCTCCCTCCCTTCTGACACTGAAGCTTTCTTT.

This clonotype was seen at least ten times. The chain combines TRBV19 with TRBJ2-7, with 7 nucleotides matching TRBD2. Germline CDR1 is LNHDA and CDR2 is SQIVND (reference sequence). V shed 4 bases and J 5 bases; nucleotides not matched to a gene: 11. The CDR3 covers 15 residues. CDR3: CASSTPGMGGNEQYF. The CDR3 coding sequence is TGTGCCAGTAGTACCCCAGGAATGGGAGGGAACGAGCAGTACTTC.

The V gene is TRBV2, the J gene TRBJ2-7; D gene uncertain. The germline V and J ends were trimmed by 7 bases and 4 bases, with 11 bases remaining between them. CDR1 SNHLY and CDR2 FYNNEI come from the germline V gene. The CDR3 has 12 residues. In nucleotides, the CDR3 is TGTGCCAGCACCCAACCTTCATACGAGCAGTACTTC. Protein product: CASTQPSYEQYF.

There are a few counts of this clonotype. The rearrangement uses TRBV7-2 and TRBJ2-3; TRBD1 aligns across 7 bases. The V gene end was trimmed by 0 bases and the J gene end by 14 bases; junction bases not matched to a gene: 14. This CDR3 comprises 15 residues. Germline V gene data show CDR1 as SGHTA and CDR2 as FQGNSA. The CDR3 loop reads CASSLARDSQSPTYF. In nucleotides, the CDR3 is TGTGCCAGCAGCTTAGCGAGGGACAGCCAATCCCCAACGTATTTT.

The chain carries TRBV29-1 and TRBJ1-1; 7 bases align to TRBD1. CDR1 is SQVTM, CDR2 ANQGSEA, per germline. J was trimmed by 5 bases and V by 3 bases; bases with no gene match: 6. The CDR3 runs 13 residues. CDR3 loop: CSVEEAGGTEAFF. As DNA, the CDR3 is TGCAGCGTTGAGGAGGCAGGGGGGACTGAAGCTTTCTTT.

This clonotype was observed a handful of times. The V gene is TRBV6-5, the J gene TRBJ2-3, with D uncertain. CDR3 length equals 14 residues. Germline V gives CDR1 MNHEY, CDR2 SVGAGI. Between the trimmed V and J ends, which lost 5 bases and 6 bases, there was a span of 15 bases. As DNA, the CDR3 is TGTGCCAGCAGTATTACGGTCCCCGGTGATACGCAGTATTTT. This encodes CASSITVPGDTQYF.

This clonotype was picked up many times. The rearrangement uses TRBV28 and TRBJ2-1, with 10 bases fitting TRBD1. The CDR3 runs 15 residues. Germline V gene sequence: CDR1 MDHEN, CDR2 SYDVKM. The V gene end was trimmed by 3 bases and the J gene end by 3 bases; junction bases not matched to a gene: 2. In DNA, the CDR3 is TGTGCCAGCAGTTTGGGGACAGGGGACTACAATGAGCAGTTCTTC. Amino acids: CASSLGTGDYNEQFF.

Ten or more counts support this clonotype. One junction end does not reproduce the germline sequence, and a read error may be involved. This rearrangement joins TRBV13 to TRBJ2-7; D ambiguous. The CDR3 consists of 12 residues. The germline V gene encodes CDR1 PRHDT and CDR2 FYEKMQ (reference sequence). CDR3 region: CASSLGRSEQYF. The DNA of the CDR3 is TGTGCCAGCAGCCTAGGGCGCTCCGAGCAGTACTTC. Based on the CDR3 plus reference TRBV13 and TRBJ2-7, the full variable domain is AAGVIQSPRHLIKEKRETATLKCYPIPRHDTVYWYQQGPGQDPQFLISFYEKMQSDKGSIPDRFSAQQFSDYHSELNMSSLELGDSALYFCASSLGRSEQYFGPGTRLTVT.

The chain has TRBV7-9 and TRBJ2-1, with D tentatively TRBD1 (8 bases). The CDR3 spans 19 residues. V lost 3 bases to trimming and J lost 0 bases, with 21 bases between them. CDR1 is SEHNR and CDR2 is FQNEAQ in the germline V gene (reference sequence). The CDR3 DNA is TGTGCCAGCAGCTTCGGACAGGGTCCAGCGGGGAGCTCCTACAATGAGCAGTTCTTC. Encoded protein: CASSFGQGPAGSSYNEQFF.

The chain carries TRBV10-3 and TRBJ2-3; D is unclear. CDR1 ENHRY and CDR2 SYGVKD come from the germline V gene. The CDR3 is 12 amino acids. Trimming took off 6 bases at V and 2 bases at J, with 6 bases between the two ends. CDR3 DNA sequence: TGTGCCATCAGCCAGACCACAGATACGCAGTATTTT. It codes for CAISQTTDTQYF.

A remark on this clonotype: This could be a read error, since a much larger clone is one nucleotide away. Here the CDR3 omits its conserved ending phenylalanine or tryptophan, so a read error is the likely source. The rearrangement uses TRBV6-6 and TRBJ2-3; TRBD2 matches at 7 bases. The CDR3 consists of 14 residues. Germline V gene sequence: CDR1 MNHNY, CDR2 SVGAGI (reference sequence). V was clipped by 4 bases and J by 3 bases; unmatched bases: 4. CDR3 protein: CASSSQRGTDTQYL. In DNA, the CDR3 is TGTGCCAGCAGTTCGCAGCGGGGAACAGATACGCAGTATCTT.

This clonotype was seen at least ten times. The V gene is TRBV13, the J gene TRBJ2-7; perhaps TRBD2 as D (6 bases). V was shortened by 0 bases and J by 0 bases, with 12 bases between the two germline ends. There are 16 residues in the CDR3. In germline, CDR1 is PRHDT, CDR2 FYEKMQ (reference sequence). CDR3 bases: TGTGCCAGCAGCTTAGGGGGCGGGGTTAGCTCCTACGAGCAGTACTTC. This gives the protein CASSLGGGVSSYEQYF.

The J gene is TRBJ1-2, the V gene TRBV4-1, with 7 bases aligning to TRBD1. Germline CDR1 and CDR2: MGHRA and YSYEKL. This CDR3 has 14 amino acids. J gave up 8 bases and V 3 bases, and 9 bases lay outside the gene matches. CDR3 sequence (DNA): TGCGCCAGCAGCCAGGGCTTCGACAGGGCGGGCTACACCTTC. This translates into CASSQGFDRAGYTF.